The rows below give T cell receptor beta chains drawn from one sample of a study of T cell responses to AZD1222 COVID-19 vaccine. Here immunoSEQ multiplex PCR was the method, and the copy in TCRdb shows in-frame clones only, minus some. The sample lists around 120,000 clones, about 92% seen once, with 2.5% to 3% in the top ten. The specimen was peripheral blood, collected on day 0 of AZD1222 vaccination. The receptors derive from an adult in good health. CDR3s include the opening cysteine and the closing phenylalanine or tryptophan. The D gene is left open where the match is weak. Size tells how often a clone was seen (once, few, many) or the class of an expanded clone, and some rows leave it out.

V gene	J gene	clone size	D gene	CDR3 DNA	CDR3 protein
TRBV7-9	TRBJ1-5	medium-sized	NA	TGTGCCAGCAGCTTAGCGGGGACACCGAATCAGCCCCAGCATTTT	CASSLAGTPNQPQHF
TRBV27	TRBJ1-6	NA	TRBD1	TGTGCCAGCAGTTTTATCAGGGGGAGTAATTCACCCCTCCACTTT	CASSFIRGSNSPLHF
TRBV15	TRBJ2-1	NA	TRBD2	TGTGCCACCAGCACATCAATAGCGGGAGGGTACAATGAGCAGTTCTTC	CATSTSIAGGYNEQFF
TRBV3-1/TRBV3-2	TRBJ1-1	NA	NA	TGTGCCAGCAGCCAAACTTGGGGGAACACTGAAGCTTTCTTT	CASSQTWGNTEAFF
TRBV7-2	TRBJ2-5	few	NA	TGTGCCAGCAGCTTCCAGAAAGGGAAAGAGACCCAGTACTTC	CASSFQKGKETQYF
TRBV28	TRBJ2-7	NA	TRBD1	TGTGCCAGCTTGGAGGACAGGGTGAACGAGCAGTACTTC	CASLEDRVNEQYF
TRBV5-1	TRBJ2-7	NA	TRBD1	TGCGCCAGCAGCGACGGGGACAGGGAGGCGTCCTACGAGCAGTACTTC	CASSDGDREASYEQYF
TRBV28	TRBJ2-7	NA	TRBD2	TGTGCCAGCACCTTCATCCCGGGGGGCTCCTACGAGCAGTACTTC	CASTFIPGGSYEQYF
TRBV28	TRBJ1-5	few	NA	TGTGCCAGCAGCTCTCATATAAATAGCAATCAGCCCCAGCATTTT	CASSSHINSNQPQHF
TRBV28	TRBJ1-4	NA	TRBD1	TGTGCCAGCAGTTATCCCCCTACCGGGACAGGGGGTGACAATGAAAAACTGTTTTTT	CASSYPPTGTGGDNEKLFF
TRBV6-5	TRBJ1-5	NA	TRBD1	TGTGCCAGCAGTTACGGACAGGCCCCGGTAGGTGCCCAGCATTTT	CASSYGQAPVGAQHF
TRBV11-2	TRBJ2-7	NA	NA	TGTGCCAGCAGCTTTTCGCTGAACTACGAGCAGTACTTC	CASSFSLNYEQYF
TRBV4-1	TRBJ2-7	once	NA	TGCGCCAGCAGCCAAGAAGGGCTACTCGAGCCCTACGAGCAGTACTTC	CASSQEGLLEPYEQYF
TRBV28	TRBJ2-5	once	TRBD2	TGTGCCAGCAGTTTTGAATGGGAGGGCCCAGAGACCCAGTACTTC	CASSFEWEGPETQYF
TRBV4-2	TRBJ2-5	NA	NA	TGTGCCAGCAGCCAAGATCTTACTAGCACGAAGACCCAGTACTTC	CASSQDLTSTKTQYF
TRBV4-1	TRBJ2-1	NA	NA	TGCGCCAGCAGCCAAGTCAGCGAACCGTCCTACAATGAGCAGTTCTTC	CASSQVSEPSYNEQFF
TRBV2	TRBJ1-1	NA	TRBD1	TGTGCCAGCATAGGACAGGGAAGCACTGAAGCTTTCTTT	CASIGQGSTEAFF
TRBV10-3	TRBJ2-1	NA	NA	TGTGCCATCAGTGAACTGGGTGGGGAGCAGTTCTTC	CAISELGGEQFF
TRBV19	TRBJ2-1	NA	NA	TGTGCCAGTACCCGTTGGGGGGATCCCGACAATGAGCAGTTCTTC	CASTRWGDPDNEQFF
TRBV18	TRBJ2-7	NA	TRBD2	TGTGCCAGCTCACCTCCCGACGGGAGGCCTTACGAGCAGTACTTC	CASSPPDGRPYEQYF
TRBV6-5	TRBJ1-1	NA	TRBD1	TGTGCCAGCATTAGACAGGGAGGAGGCACTGAAGCTTTCTTT	CASIRQGGGTEAFF
TRBV19	TRBJ1-3	NA	NA	TGTGCCAGTTCGGGGTTCGCAGGAAACACCATATATTTT	CASSGFAGNTIYF
TRBV12-3/TRBV12-4	TRBJ2-1	NA	NA	TGTGCCAGCAGTTTTACAGACAGTAAGCAGTTCTTC	CASSFTDSKQFF
TRBV30	TRBJ1-5	NA	TRBD1	TGTGCCTGGAGTGGAGAACAGGGGATGGGCAATCAGCCCCAGCATTTT	CAWSGEQGMGNQPQHF
TRBV11-2	TRBJ2-1	once	NA	TGTGCCAGCAGCGCACAGGGTTTCCTCAACAATGAGCAGTTCTTC	CASSAQGFLNNEQFF
TRBV18	TRBJ2-1	few	NA	TGTGCCAGCTCACCACGAAACCTAATCTCCTACAATGAGCAGTTCTTC	CASSPRNLISYNEQFF
TRBV7-9	TRBJ1-4	NA	NA	TGTGCCAGCAGCTTACGTAGGGCGGAGGAAAAACTGTTTTTT	CASSLRRAEEKLFF
TRBV27	TRBJ2-7	once	NA	TGTGCCAGCAGTGGGGACTTGTTGCACGAGCAGTACTTC	CASSGDLLHEQYF